Listed below are T cell receptor beta chains from one sample, sequenced in a study of read filtering for tumor transcriptome and immune sequencing. TCRdb reprocessed the reads with MiXCR, giving one entry per CDR3 protein. Among approximately 140,000 distinct CDR3 sequences, around 14% were seen once, and the ten largest hold just under 8.5%. The sequencing sample was made of a population of CD138-negative cells sorted from bone marrow. These receptors all stem from a donor aged 40 or older with multiple myeloma. Each CDR3 is given with its conserved first and last residue. A D gene is named only where the DNA matches it firmly. Where a row states a size, it is once, few, many or the class of an expanded clone; other rows omit it.

TRBV7-2	TRBJ2-7	TRBD2	many	TGTGCCAGCAGCTTTCACGGGAGGTACGAGCAGTACTTC	CASSFHGRYEQYF
TRBV6-2/TRBV6-3	TRBJ1-3	TRBD1	many	TGTGCCAGCAGTTCGGGACAGGCCGGGGGAAACACCATATATTTT	CASSSGQAGGNTIYF
TRBV5-1	TRBJ2-1	NA	many	TGCGCCAGCAGCTTGCAGGGCGGAATCAATGAGCAGTTCTTC	CASSLQGGINEQFF
TRBV10-3	TRBJ2-1	NA	few	TGTGCCATCAGCTGGCGGGACAATGAGCAGTTCTTC	CAISWRDNEQFF
TRBV25-1	TRBJ2-5	TRBD2	few	TGTGCCAGCAGTGAGCCTAGCGGACCACAAGAGACCCAGTACTTC	CASSEPSGPQETQYF
TRBV5-1	TRBJ2-5	NA	many	TGCGCCAGCAGCTGGTACCAAGAGACCCAGTACTTC	CASSWYQETQYF
TRBV29-1	TRBJ2-1	NA	many	TGCAGCGTGGGGGCTGGGGGCTCGAGCTCCTACAATGAGCAGTTCTTC	CSVGAGGSSSYNEQFF
TRBV11-2	TRBJ2-1	TRBD1	many	TGTGCCAGCAGCTTAGATCGTAAGGGACAGGGGGGGTTCTTC	CASSLDRKGQGGFF
TRBV29-1	TRBJ2-2	NA	many	TGCAGCGTAGGAACAGGGTTGGACACCGGGGAGCTGTTTTTT	CSVGTGLDTGELFF
TRBV20-1	TRBJ1-1	TRBD1	NA	TGCAGTGCTGGTAGGGGGGCCGGGGGCAGGGGGGTCCCTGAAGCTTTCTTT	CSAGRGAGGRGVPEAFF
TRBV7-9	TRBJ2-1	TRBD2	NA	TGTGCCAGCAGCTTAGAGGCGGGACTAGCGTCCTACAATGAGCAGTTCTTC	CASSLEAGLASYNEQFF
TRBV7-8	TRBJ1-5	NA	many	TGTGCCAGCAGCTTAGCCCACAATCAGCCCCAGCATTTT	CASSLAHNQPQHF
TRBV5-6	TRBJ2-7	NA	few	TGTGCCAGCAGCATCCGGGACATTCCCTACGAGCAGTACTTC	CASSIRDIPYEQYF
TRBV3-1	TRBJ2-1	NA	many	TGTGCCAGCAGCCCTTTTTCCCCGGGAAGCTCCTACAATGAGCAGTTCTTC	CASSPFSPGSSYNEQFF
TRBV3-1	TRBJ1-2	NA	many	TGTGCCAGCAGCGCTAAACCGGGACGGAGCAGTTATGGCTACACCTTC	CASSAKPGRSSYGYTF
TRBV11-2	TRBJ2-7	NA	many	TGTGCCAGCAGCTTAGGTGCAGGGGACTACGAGCAGTACTTC	CASSLGAGDYEQYF
TRBV29-1	TRBJ2-5	NA	many	TGCAGCGTTTCTTCGGCGGAAGAGACCCAGTACTTC	CSVSSAEETQYF
TRBV3-1	TRBJ2-2	TRBD2	NA	TGTGCCAGCAGCCAAGAAGCGGCGGGAGGATTTACCGGGGAGCTGTTTTTT	CASSQEAAGGFTGELFF
TRBV3-1	TRBJ2-5	NA	many	TGTGCCAGCAGCCAAGATCCTGAGGAGACCCAGTACTTC	CASSQDPEETQYF
TRBV7-9	TRBJ2-5	NA	many	TGTGCCGGGGGGGCAGAGACCCAGTACTTC	CAGGAETQYF
TRBV7-7	TRBJ2-7	NA	many	TGTGCCAGCAGCCGAGATGTAGCCGGGGTGGGCGAGCAGTACTTC	CASSRDVAGVGEQYF
TRBV7-9	TRBJ2-1	TRBD2	many	TGTGCCAGCAGCCCGGCGGGGGTCATCGTATCCTACAATGAGCAGTTCTTC	CASSPAGVIVSYNEQFF
TRBV14	TRBJ1-1	NA	many	TGTGCCAGCAGCCAGGACAGCACTGAAGCTTTCTTT	CASSQDSTEAFF
TRBV20-1	TRBJ2-7	NA	NA	TGCAGTGCTAGAGATCCAACTGGACCTGGCGAGCAGTACTTC	CSARDPTGPGEQYF
TRBV5-1	TRBJ1-1	NA	many	TGCGCCAGCAGCTTGGACGGGGGGCTCATGAACACTGAAGCTTTCTTT	CASSLDGGLMNTEAFF
TRBV4-3	TRBJ2-2	NA	many	TGCGCCAGCAGCCAAGTGGGGGGGGGCGGAAACACCGGGGAGCTGTTTTTT	CASSQVGGGGNTGELFF
TRBV20-1	TRBJ2-3	NA	many	TGCAGTGCTAAGGTGTCGGCCGGGTCTGGGGTGGCTCATAGCACAGATACGCAGTATTTT	CSAKVSAGSGVAHSTDTQYF
TRBV12-3/TRBV12-4	TRBJ2-5	NA	NA	TGTGCCAGCAGCCTCGGGTTTGGGGTGCAAGAGACCCAGTACTTC	CASSLGFGVQETQYF
TRBV29-1	TRBJ2-5	NA	many	TGCAGCGCCCGAATTTTGGCAGGTGAAGAGACCCAGTACTTC	CSARILAGEETQYF
TRBV20-1	TRBJ2-7	NA	many	TGCAGTGCTAGGGATTCCTACGAGCAGTACTTC	CSARDSYEQYF
TRBV12-3/TRBV12-4	TRBJ1-6	NA	many	TGTGCCAGCAGTCGTACAGGAAATTCACCCCTCCACTTT	CASSRTGNSPLHF
TRBV11-2	TRBJ2-1	TRBD2	NA	TGTGCCAGCAGCTTGGGACTAGCGGGGGGCGATGAGCAGTTCTTC	CASSLGLAGGDEQFF
TRBV5-1	TRBJ1-1	TRBD1	few	TGCGCCAGCAGCCGACGAAGACTGGACAGGACAGTGAACACTGAAGCTTTCTTT	CASSRRRLDRTVNTEAFF
TRBV7-8	TRBJ2-1	TRBD2	many	TGTGCGAGCACACAGGGGACTAGCAGTGACAATGAGCAGTTCTTC	CASTQGTSSDNEQFF
TRBV7-9	TRBJ1-1	TRBD1	many	TGTGCCAGCAGCCAACACCCGGGACAGGGCTTGAACACTGAAGCTTTCTTT	CASSQHPGQGLNTEAFF
TRBV19	TRBJ2-2	TRBD2	few	TGTGCCAGTAGGACTAGCGGGAGGATTATTACCGGGGAGCTGTTTTTT	CASRTSGRIITGELFF
TRBV20-1	TRBJ2-7	NA	many	TGCAGTGCTAGAGAACAAGCGGATACCTACGAGCAGTACTTC	CSAREQADTYEQYF
TRBV7-2	TRBJ2-7	TRBD2	many	TGTGCCAGCAGCTCGGTCGGGGGGATCGCTGGTGCGGAGCAGTACTTC	CASSSVGGIAGAEQYF
TRBV10-3	TRBJ2-5	TRBD1	many	TGTGCCATCAGAAAGACAGGGGAAGAGACCCAGTACTTC	CAIRKTGEETQYF
TRBV12-5	TRBJ2-1	NA	many	TGTGCTACCGAGGGGGGGGTGTCCTACAATGAGCAGTTCTTC	CATEGGVSYNEQFF
TRBV2	TRBJ2-1	TRBD2	many	TGTGCCAGCAAGGAGGGAGGGCCATATAATGAGCAGTTCTTC	CASKEGGPYNEQFF
TRBV6-2/TRBV6-3	TRBJ1-1	NA	many	TGTGCCAGCAGTTACTCGAGAGAGGTGAACACTGAAGCTTTCTTT	CASSYSREVNTEAFF
TRBV29-1	TRBJ2-7	NA	many	TGCAGCGTTGCCAGGGGACAAGGGTCGTACGAGCAGTACTTC	CSVARGQGSYEQYF
TRBV7-9	TRBJ2-5	NA	many	TGTGCCAGTACTAGTGGGCAGGGAGTTTCTGAGACCCAGTACTTC	CASTSGQGVSETQYF
TRBV20-1	TRBJ1-4	NA	many	TGCAGTGCTAGTATAATGGGGCACCTTAATGAAAAACTGTTTTTT	CSASIMGHLNEKLFF
TRBV30	TRBJ2-7	TRBD2	many	TGTGCCTGGGAACTAGCGGGAGGCCCCCCCTACGAGCAGTACTTC	CAWELAGGPPYEQYF
TRBV7-9	TRBJ2-3	NA	many	TGTGCCAGCAGCTTTAGGGCAGATACGCAGTATTTT	CASSFRADTQYF
TRBV27	TRBJ2-5	NA	NA	TGTGCCAGCAGTTTCTTCGCGCGGCAAGAGACCCAGTACTTC	CASSFFARQETQYF
TRBV6-2/TRBV6-3	TRBJ2-5	NA	many	TGTGCCAGCAGTTACTCGACCAGGGATCAAGAGACCCAGTACTTC	CASSYSTRDQETQYF
TRBV6-5	TRBJ2-7	NA	many	TGTGCCAGCAGTTACTCACGACTCCGGCCTGCCTACGAGCAGTACTTC	CASSYSRLRPAYEQYF
TRBV5-1	TRBJ2-1	TRBD1	NA	TGCGCCAGCAGCAGCGGCGGACAGGGCAGGAATGAGCAGTTCTTC	CASSSGGQGRNEQFF
TRBV6-5	TRBJ1-1	TRBD1	few	TGTGCCAGCATTCCACAGGGGCCGCGTGGAGCTTTCTTT	CASIPQGPRGAFF
TRBV7-9	TRBJ1-1	NA	few	TGTGCCAGCAGACCCTCAGGAGCTTTCTTT	CASRPSGAFF
TRBV4-3	TRBJ2-1	TRBD2	many	TGCGCCAGCAGCCAAGATTACGGGACTAGCGGAAACAATGAGCAGTTCTTC	CASSQDYGTSGNNEQFF
TRBV5-8	TRBJ2-2	NA	few	TGTGCCAGCACCGCAAGACGGCTAGTCAACACCGGGGAGCTGTTTTTT	CASTARRLVNTGELFF